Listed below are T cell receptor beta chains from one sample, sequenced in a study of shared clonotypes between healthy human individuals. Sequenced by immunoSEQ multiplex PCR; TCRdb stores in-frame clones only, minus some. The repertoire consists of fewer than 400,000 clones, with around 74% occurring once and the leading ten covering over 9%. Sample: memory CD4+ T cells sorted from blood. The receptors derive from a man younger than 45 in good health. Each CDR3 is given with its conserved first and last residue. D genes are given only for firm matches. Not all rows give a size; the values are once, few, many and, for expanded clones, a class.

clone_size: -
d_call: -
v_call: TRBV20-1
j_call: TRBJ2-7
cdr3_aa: CSARSGTLIGF
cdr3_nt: TGCAGTGCTCGATCCGGGACCCTTATCGGGTTC

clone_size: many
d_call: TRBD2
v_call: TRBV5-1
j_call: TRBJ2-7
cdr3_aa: CASNVAGSSYEQYF
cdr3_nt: TGCGCCAGCAATGTAGCGGGTAGCTCCTACGAGCAGTACTTC

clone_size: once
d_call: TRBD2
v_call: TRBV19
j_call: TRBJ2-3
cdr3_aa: CASSRGRASGSDSTDTQYF
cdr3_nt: TGTGCCAGTAGTAGAGGGAGGGCTAGCGGGAGCGACAGCACAGATACGCAGTATTTT

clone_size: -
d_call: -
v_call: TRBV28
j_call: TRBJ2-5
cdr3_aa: CASSLLLQETQYF
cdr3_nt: TGTGCCAGCAGTTTATTGCTGCAAGAGACCCAGTACTTC

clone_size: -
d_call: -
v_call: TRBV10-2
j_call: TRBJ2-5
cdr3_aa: CASSPRDKEETQYF
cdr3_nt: TGCGCCAGCAGTCCCCGGGACAAAGAAGAGACCCAGTACTTC

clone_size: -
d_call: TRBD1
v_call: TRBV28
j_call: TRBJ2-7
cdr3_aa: CASRPGTVSYEQYF
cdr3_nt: TGTGCCAGCAGGCCCGGGACAGTGTCCTACGAGCAGTACTTC

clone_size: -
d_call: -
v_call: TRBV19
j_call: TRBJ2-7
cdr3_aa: CASSGTGVGLAGHYEQYF
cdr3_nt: TGTGCCAGTAGTGGGACAGGTGTTGGTCTAGCGGGTCACTACGAGCAGTACTTC

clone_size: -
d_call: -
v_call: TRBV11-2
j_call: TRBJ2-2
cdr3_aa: CASSFGAGPTTGELFF
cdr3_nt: TGTGCCAGCAGCTTTGGAGCGGGCCCGACCACCGGGGAGCTGTTTTTT

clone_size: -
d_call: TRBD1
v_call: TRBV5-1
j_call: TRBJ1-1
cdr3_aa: CASSGGQGRNTEAFF
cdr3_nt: TGCGCCAGCAGTGGAGGACAGGGGAGGAACACTGAAGCTTTCTTT

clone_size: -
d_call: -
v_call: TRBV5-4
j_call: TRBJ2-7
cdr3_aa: CASSAGITYEQYF
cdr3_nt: TGTGCCAGCAGCGCCGGGATTACCTACGAGCAGTACTTC

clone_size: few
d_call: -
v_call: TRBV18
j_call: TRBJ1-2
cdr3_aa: CASIHGAGGNGYTF
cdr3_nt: TGTGCCAGCATTCACGGCGCAGGAGGCAATGGCTACACCTTC

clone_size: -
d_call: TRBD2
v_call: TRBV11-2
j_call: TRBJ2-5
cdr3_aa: CASRSSGRAYETQYF
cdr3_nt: TGTGCCAGCAGGTCTAGCGGGAGGGCCTATGAGACCCAGTACTTC

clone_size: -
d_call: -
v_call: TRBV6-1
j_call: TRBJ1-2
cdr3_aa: CASRAGNYGYTF
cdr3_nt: TGTGCCAGCAGGGCCGGTAACTATGGCTACACCTTC

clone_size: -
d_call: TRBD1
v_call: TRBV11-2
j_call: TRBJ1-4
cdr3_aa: CASSPGTGGSNEKLFF
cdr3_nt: TGTGCCAGCAGCCCCGGGACAGGCGGGAGTAATGAAAAACTGTTTTTT

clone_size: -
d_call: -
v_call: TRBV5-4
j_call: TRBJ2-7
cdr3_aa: CASMDISSYEQYF
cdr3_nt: TGTGCCAGCATGGACATCAGCTCCTACGAGCAGTACTTC

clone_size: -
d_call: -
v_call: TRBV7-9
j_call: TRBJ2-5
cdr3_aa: CASSLTEETQYF
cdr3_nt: TGTGCCAGCAGCTTAACCGAGGAGACCCAGTACTTC

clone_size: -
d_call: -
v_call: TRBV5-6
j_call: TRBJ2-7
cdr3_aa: CASSLYRVTEQYF
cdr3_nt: TGTGCCAGCAGCTTATACAGGGTTACCGAGCAGTACTTC

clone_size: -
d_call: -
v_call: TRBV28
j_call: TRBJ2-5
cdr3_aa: CASSLGERHQETQYF
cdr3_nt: TGTGCCAGCAGTCTCGGGGAGCGCCACCAAGAGACCCAGTACTTC

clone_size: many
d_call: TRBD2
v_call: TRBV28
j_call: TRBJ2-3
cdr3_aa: CASSLGLREETDTQYF
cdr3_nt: TGTGCCAGCAGTTTAGGCCTGCGGGAGGAGACAGATACGCAGTATTTT

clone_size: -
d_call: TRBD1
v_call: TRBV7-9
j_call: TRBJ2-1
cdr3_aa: CASSGWTGVGNNEQFF
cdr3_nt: TGTGCCAGCAGCGGCTGGACAGGGGTGGGGAACAATGAGCAGTTCTTC

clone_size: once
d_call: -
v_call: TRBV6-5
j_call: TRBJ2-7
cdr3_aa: CASTYTQGYEQYF
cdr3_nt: TGTGCCAGCACCTATACACAGGGCTACGAGCAGTACTTC

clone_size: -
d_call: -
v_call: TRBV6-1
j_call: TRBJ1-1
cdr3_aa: CASNWERNTEAFF
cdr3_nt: TGTGCCAGCAATTGGGAACGGAACACTGAAGCTTTCTTT

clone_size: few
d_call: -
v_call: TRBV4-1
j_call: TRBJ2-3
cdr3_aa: CASSQRDGGVDTQYF
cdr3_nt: TGCGCCAGCAGTCAACGGGACGGTGGTGTGGATACGCAGTATTTT

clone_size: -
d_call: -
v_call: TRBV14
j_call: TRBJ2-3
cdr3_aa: CASSHGQGGTDTQYF
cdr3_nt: TGTGCCAGCAGCCACGGCCAGGGTGGCACAGATACGCAGTATTTT

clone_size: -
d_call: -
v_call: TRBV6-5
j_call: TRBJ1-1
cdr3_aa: CASSNRHRANTEAFF
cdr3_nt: TGTGCCAGCAGTAATCGGCACAGGGCGAACACTGAAGCTTTCTTT

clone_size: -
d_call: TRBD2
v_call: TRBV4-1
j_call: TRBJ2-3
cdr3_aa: CASSQDAASGSSTDTQYF
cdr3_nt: TGCGCCAGCAGCCAAGATGCCGCTAGCGGATCTAGCACAGATACGCAGTATTTT

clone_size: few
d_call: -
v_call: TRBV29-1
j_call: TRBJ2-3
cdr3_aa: CSVEDAGPTDTQYF
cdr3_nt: TGCAGCGTTGAAGATGCGGGACCAACAGATACGCAGTATTTT

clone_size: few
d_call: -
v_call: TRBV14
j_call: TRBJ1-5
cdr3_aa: CASSQAGPGQPQHF
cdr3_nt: TGTGCCAGCAGCCAAGCAGGGCCCGGCCAGCCCCAGCATTTT

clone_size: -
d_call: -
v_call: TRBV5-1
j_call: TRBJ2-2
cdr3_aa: CASSLLAPSTGELFF
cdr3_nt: TGCGCCAGCAGCTTGTTGGCCCCCTCAACCGGGGAGCTGTTTTTT

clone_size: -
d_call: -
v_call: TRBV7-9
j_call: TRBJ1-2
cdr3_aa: CASSLQGNNYGYTF
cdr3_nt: TGTGCCAGCAGCTTACAGGGGAATAACTATGGCTACACCTTC

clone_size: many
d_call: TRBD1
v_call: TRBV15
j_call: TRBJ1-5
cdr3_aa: CATSRTRGNSNQPQHF
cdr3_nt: TGTGCCACCAGCAGAACCAGGGGGAATAGCAATCAGCCCCAGCATTTT

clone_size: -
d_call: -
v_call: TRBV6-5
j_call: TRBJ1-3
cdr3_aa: CASSYSIGGSGNTIYF
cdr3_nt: TGTGCCAGCAGTTACTCGATAGGGGGCTCTGGAAACACCATATATTTT

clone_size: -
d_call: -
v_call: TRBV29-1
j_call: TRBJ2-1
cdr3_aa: CSVDFPSVGPKQFF
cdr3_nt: TGCAGCGTGGATTTCCCCTCCGTCGGGCCCAAGCAGTTCTTC

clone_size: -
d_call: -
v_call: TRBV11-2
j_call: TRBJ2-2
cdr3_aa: CASSPSTQAIYTGELFF
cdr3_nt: TGTGCCAGCAGCCCGTCCACCCAGGCTATTTACACCGGGGAGCTGTTTTTT

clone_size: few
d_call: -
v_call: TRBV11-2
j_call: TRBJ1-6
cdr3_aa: CASSFGSPNSPLHF
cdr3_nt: TGTGCCAGCAGCTTCGGGTCACCTAATTCACCCCTCCACTTT

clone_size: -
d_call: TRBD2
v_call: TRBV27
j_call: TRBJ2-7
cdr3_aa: CASSETSGRGAEQYF
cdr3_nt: TGTGCCAGCAGTGAGACTAGCGGGAGAGGTGCCGAGCAGTACTTC

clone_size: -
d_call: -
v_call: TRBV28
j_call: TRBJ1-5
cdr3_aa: CASNSDYQPQHF
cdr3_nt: TGTGCCAGCAATTCAGATTATCAGCCCCAGCATTTT

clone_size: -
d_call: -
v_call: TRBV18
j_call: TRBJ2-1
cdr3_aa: CASSPPGASYNEQFF
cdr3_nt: TGTGCCAGCTCACCACCAGGCGCCTCCTACAATGAGCAGTTCTTC

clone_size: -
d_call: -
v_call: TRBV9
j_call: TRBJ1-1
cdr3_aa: CASSPHLSSTEAFF
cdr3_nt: TGTGCCAGCAGCCCCCACCTGTCGAGCACTGAAGCTTTCTTT

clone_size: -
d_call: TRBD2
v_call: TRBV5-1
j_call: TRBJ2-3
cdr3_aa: CASSLARSGTGRLAGATDTQYF
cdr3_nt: TGCGCCAGCAGCTTGGCGCGTTCAGGCACGGGGCGGTTAGCGGGAGCCACAGATACGCAGTATTTT

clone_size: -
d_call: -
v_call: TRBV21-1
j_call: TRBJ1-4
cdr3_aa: CASTPEDREPNEKLFF
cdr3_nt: TGTGCCAGCACCCCCGAGGACAGGGAACCTAATGAAAAACTGTTTTTT